Detailed here is one T cell receptor (beta chain). Its antigen remains unidentified. The PCR ran on 60 Vbeta and 13 Jbeta primers. Repertoires were generated with immunoSEQ multiplex PCR, while TCRdb's copy carries only in-frame clones and drops some. The sample includes 100,000 or so clones, around 74% of them seen just once. The data were obtained in a study of cytomegalovirus exposure and HLA in healthy donors. Study results and caveats: Later genetic work tied a missense DCLRE1C variant to beta-chain V and J trimming. Further analysis, carried out later, found HLA-associated TCR beta chains more clonally expanded than equally common other chains.

Sequenced sample: PBMCs. The sequence came from a man under 40 in good health and CMV-seropositive.

CDR3 nucleotide sequence: TGTGCCAGCAATCGCCGGACAGCGAACACCGGGGAGCTGTTTTTT. Its protein is CASNRRTANTGELFF. The chain joins TRBV28 to TRBJ2-2, with D perhaps matching TRBD1 (6 bases). Trimming stripped 7 bases from V and 0 bases from J, with 12 bases between. Looked up from germline, CDR1 is MDHEN and CDR2 is SYDVKM. CDR3 length: 15 residues. The full variable domain, rest sourced from reference TRBV28 and TRBJ2-2, is DVKVTQSSRYLVKRTGEKVFLECVQDMDHENMFWYRQDPGLGLRLIYFSYDVKMKEKGDIPEGYSVSREKKERFSLILESASTNQTSMYLCASNRRTANTGELFFGEGSRLTVL.